The 13 T cell receptor beta chains listed next were all sequenced from one sample in a study of beta chain features in type 1 diabetes. Of the isolated RNA, all was reverse transcribed, and so the sequenced material was expressed TCRB transcripts. Measured with immunoSEQ multiplex PCR; TCRdb has only the in-frame clones, and not every one. The table records 390,000 or so clones, about 15% of them present only once. The sequenced material came from naive CD4+ T cells from blood. The origin of the receptors is a man aged 25-45 years in good health.

A few counts support this clone. The identical CDR3 is also encoded by other nucleotide sequences in the sample. The rearrangement links TRBV29-1 to TRBJ2-3; no clear D gene. The ends were cut back, 4 bases at V and 1 base at J, with 3 bases in the middle. The CDR3 consists of 11 residues. Germline lookup yields CDR1 SQVTM and CDR2 ANQGSEA. In DNA form, the CDR3 reads TGCAGCGTTGGAGGCACAGATACGCAGTATTTT. Residues: CSVGGTDTQYF.

The genes are TRBV14 and TRBJ1-5; no clear D. Germline CDR1 reads SGHDN; CDR2 reads FVKESK. CDR3 length equals 13 residues. V dropped 4 bases and J dropped 3 bases, with 7 bases sitting between them. CDR3 in DNA: TGTGCCAGCAGCCCCTCTGACAATCAGCCCCAGCATTTT. Its translation is CASSPSDNQPQHF.

This clone occurred a few times. CDR3 region: CASSPGVGNTGELFF. The CDR3 nucleotides are TGTGCCAGCAGCCCCGGGGTTGGGAACACCGGGGAGCTGTTTTTT. J is TRBJ2-2 and V is TRBV7-6; perhaps TRBD2 as D (5 bases). Germline lookup yields CDR1 SGHVS and CDR2 FNYEAQ. V lost 5 bases and J 1 base, leaving 11 bases between the germline ends. This CDR3 is built from 15 residues.

This clone has more than one count but fewer than ten. The J gene is TRBJ1-2, the V gene TRBV7-2, with 12 bases matching TRBD1. This CDR3 is 14 amino acids long. Germline trimming cut 6 bases from V and 8 bases from J; bases unmatched to any gene: 7. Germline CDR1 reads SGHTA; CDR2 reads FQGNSA. The CDR3, as DNA: TGTGCCAGCAGGGGGACAGGGGGCGCGTCCGGCTACACCTTC. Its translation is CASRGTGGASGYTF.

The chain couples TRBV19 to TRBJ2-1, with D possibly TRBD1 on 6 matching bases. Germline V gene sequence: CDR1 LNHDA, CDR2 SQIVND (reference sequence). This CDR3 has 13 residues. V was shortened by 7 bases and J by 3 bases, with 10 bases between the two germline ends. The CDR3 loop is CASTGTNYNEQFF. CDR3 coding DNA: TGTGCCAGTACCGGGACAAACTACAATGAGCAGTTCTTC. The entire variable domain, with the rest obtained from reference TRBV19 and TRBJ2-1, is as follows: DGGITQSPKYLFRKEGQNVTLSCEQNLNHDAMYWYRQDPGQGLRLIYYSQIVNDFQKGDIAEGYSVSREKKESFPLTVTSAQKNPTAFYLCASTGTNYNEQFFGPGTRLTVL.

The rearrangement joins TRBV20-1 to TRBJ1-4, with D maybe TRBD1 (5 bases). CDR1 is DFQATT and CDR2 is SNEGSKA in the germline V gene (reference sequence). The CDR3 sequence is 11 residues long. V was shortened by 5 bases and J by 8 bases, with 9 bases between the two germline ends. The CDR3 nucleotides are TGCAGTGCTTCCGGGACCGAAAAACTGTTTTTT. This codes for CSASGTEKLFF.

The V call is TRBV11-3, the J call TRBJ1-1; D gene ambiguous. The V gene lost 5 bases and the J gene lost 11 bases, with 15 bases spanning the gap. Germline V gives CDR1 SGHNT, CDR2 YENEEA. The CDR3 runs to 12 residues. CDR3 DNA: TGTGCCAGCAGCCTCGGTCCCAGCGGGGCTTTCTTT. Translated, it gives CASSLGPSGAFF.

This clone was seen a handful of times. The chain has TRBV7-9 and TRBJ2-2, with D hard to call. Trimming cost V 3 bases and J 6 bases, with 14 bases left between them. From germline, CDR1 is SEHNR and CDR2 FQNEAQ (reference sequence). CDR3 size: 15 residues. CDR3 bases: TGTGCCAGCAGCTTTGGGCCCGTGGCCCCCGGGGAGCTGTTTTTT. This translates into CASSFGPVAPGELFF.

This chain uses TRBV10-3 with TRBJ1-2; D not resolved. Trimming removed 0 bases from V and 3 bases from J, with 8 bases in between. This CDR3 contains 14 residues. CDR1 is ENHRY, CDR2 SYGVKD, per germline. The CDR3 DNA is TGTGCCATCAGTGAGTCGCCGCAAGACTATGGCTACACCTTC. Translating gives CAISESPQDYGYTF.

The V and J genes are TRBV7-9 and TRBJ1-1; weak D call: TRBD1 (5 bases). There are 15 residues in the CDR3. The V gene's germline CDR1 is SEHNR and CDR2 FQNEAQ (reference sequence). Between the trimmed V and J ends, which lost 4 bases and 6 bases, there was a span of 18 bases. CDR3 coding DNA: TGTGCCAGCAGCTCCCCCACGGTAGGGGCGCCTGAAGCTTTCTTT. Protein: CASSSPTVGAPEAFF.

The J gene is TRBJ2-7, the V gene TRBV10-3, with 7 positions matching TRBD1. Germline values: CDR1 ENHRY, CDR2 SYGVKD. The ends lost 6 bases at V and 3 bases at J; junction bases unmatched: 11. There are 15 residues in the CDR3. This chain's CDR3 is CAISPQGQNLYEQYF. CDR3 coding DNA: TGTGCCATCAGCCCACAGGGACAGAACCTCTACGAGCAGTACTTC.

V and J are TRBV7-9 and TRBJ1-4; TRBD1 matches at 8 bases. Per the germline V gene, CDR1 is SEHNR and CDR2 is FQNEAQ (reference sequence). The CDR3 spans 14 residues. With V trimmed by 5 bases and J by 3 bases, 2 bases remained unmatched. CDR3 sequence reads: CASSPQGANEKLFF. The CDR3 DNA reads as TGTGCCAGCAGCCCACAGGGGGCTAATGAAAAACTGTTTTTT.

This clone has just a few counts. The sample holds other DNA sequences that translate to the same CDR3. The gene calls are TRBV2 and TRBJ1-1; 7 bases are a match to TRBD1. Germline lookup yields CDR1 SNHLY and CDR2 FYNNEI. The CDR3 covers 13 residues. V lost 4 bases and J lost 1; bases outside the gene matches: 0. The chain's CDR3 is CASSGQGNTEAFF. The CDR3 DNA reads TGTGCCAGCAGTGGACAGGGGAACACTGAAGCTTTCTTT.